This record looks at one T cell receptor (beta chain) sequence and its context. This clone was found many times. Its recognized antigen is unknown. Base qualities are not provided; no much larger clone lies one nucleotide away. The data derive from a study of metastatic and nonmetastatic thyroid tumors (dated by TCRdb to the early 2020s). A note on the overall study: Repertoires from peripheral blood and from tumor or nodule tissue samples of malignant and benign thyroid patients were compared. Overall results and qualifications from the work: TCR beta diversity was reported as significantly higher in malignant tumors than in benign nodules, in both blood and tumor samples.

Before undergoing thyroid surgery, none of the patients had been given any kind of treatment. Patient clinical samples collected from about 2012 to 2019 were retrospectively analysed using T-cell receptor beta sequencing. In the germline V gene, CDR1 corresponds to SNHLY and CDR2 to FYNNEI. Counted from cysteine to phenylalanine, this CDR3 has 13 amino acids. Only CDR3 DNA remains: 39 bases, in frame from the first base. V lost 6 bases and J lost 4 bases; the stretch between them is 12 bases long. The library was generated by PCR. The instrument was an Illumina HiSeq 4000. High-throughput sequencing was used to profile the TCR beta-chain CDR3 region of every patient. Concerning the study's data processing: CDR3 differences across clinicopathological groups were used to build a classifier for discriminating distant-metastatic papillary thyroid cancer patients. The Shannon index was used to measure repertoire diversity, and the Morisita-Horn index was used to measure how similar tumor and blood repertoires were. TCRdb applied fastp at Q25 and MiXCR to the public reads, then kept only in-frame beta chains. TCRdb assigned the V and J calls; the authors' analysis was not used. The sample table shows tens of thousands of clones, and less than 20% are seen once. The ten largest clonotypes hold about 3.4% of the sample.

Rearrangement joined TRBV2 to TRBJ1-1, with no confident D gene call. The sequenced sample was blood. The receptor's source is a female donor with papillary thyroid cancer or a benign thyroid nodule (not recorded which). Some clones in this sample may be carry-over from other donors' samples. The bases are TGTGCCAGCAGGGAGGGTGAGGGCACTGAAGCTTTCTTT. Its amino acids are CASREGEGTEAFF.